Below are 7 T cell receptor beta chains sequenced from a single sample in a study of sequential checkpoint blockade in melanoma. Treatment defined: randomized to nivolumab then ipilimumab (arm A) or the reverse (arm B). Here immunoSEQ multiplex PCR was the method, and the copy in TCRdb shows in-frame clones only, minus some. The data show roughly 16,000 clones, with roughly three quarters seen just once and 12% held by the top ten. The sequencing here drew on CD8+ T cells sorted from blood (inferred from file names), taken from a patient given nivolumab and ipilimumab in sequence. All receptors come from a human donor with melanoma.

V usage is TRBV28 and J usage is TRBJ1-5; unclear D gene. This CDR3 has 11 amino acids. Germline CDR1 MDHEN, CDR2 SYDVKM. V lost 7 bases and J lost 4, with 5 bases in between. CDR3 sequence: CASTTNQPQHF. Here the CDR3 DNA reads TGTGCCAGCACTACGAATCAGCCCCAGCATTTT.

V is TRBV2 and J is TRBJ2-7, with TRBD2 identical over 8 bases. Germline V gene lookup returns CDR1 SNHLY and CDR2 FYNNEI. V was pared by 7 bases and J by 2 bases, with 4 bases of the junction left unmatched. There are 13 residues in the CDR3. CDR3 sequence: CASMYSGTYEQYF. In DNA form, the CDR3 reads TGTGCCAGCATGTATAGCGGGACCTACGAGCAGTACTTC.

The table lists this clone with a count of one. Written as DNA, the CDR3 is TGTGCCAGCAGCGTACAGGGTATGAACACTGAAGCTTTCTTT. The encoded protein is CASSVQGMNTEAFF. The gene calls are TRBV9 and TRBJ1-1, with a possible D match to TRBD1 (5 bases). Germline CDR1 SGDLS, CDR2 YYNGEE. There are 14 residues in the CDR3. V lost 1 base and J lost 0, with 7 bases in between. Together with reference TRBV9 and TRBJ1-1, the CDR3 gives the full variable domain: DSGVTQTPKHLITATGQRVTLRCSPRSGDLSVYWYQQSLDQGLQFLIQYYNGEERAKGNILERFSAQQFPDLHSELNLSSLELGDSALYFCASSVQGMNTEAFFGQGTRLTVV.

The CDR3 sequence: CASSYSPDNSYEQYF. DNA of the CDR3: TGTGCCAGCAGTTACTCTCCAGACAATTCCTACGAGCAGTACTTC. The J gene is TRBJ2-7, the V gene TRBV6-6; the D is unclear. Germline CDR1 MNHNY, CDR2 SVGAGI (reference sequence). The CDR3 spans 15 residues. V lost 0 bases to trimming and J lost 1 base, with 10 bases between them.

The chain joins TRBV4-1 to TRBJ2-7; tentative D call: TRBD2 (6 bases). Between the trimmed V and J ends, which lost 0 bases and 7 bases, there was a span of 16 bases. This CDR3 contains 15 residues. The V gene's germline CDR1 is MGHRA and CDR2 YSYEKL. CDR3 residues: CASSQDHGGLYEQYF. The CDR3 region has the DNA TGCGCCAGCAGCCAAGACCACGGGGGACTTTATGAGCAGTACTTC.

This chain joins TRBV5-1 and TRBJ2-7, with D unresolved. Between the trimmed V and J ends, which lost 2 bases and 4 bases, there was a span of 10 bases. The CDR3 is 13 amino acids. Germline values: CDR1 SGHRS, CDR2 YFSETQ. CDR3 sequence reads: CASSLNSMYEQYF. CDR3 nucleotide sequence: TGCGCCAGCAGCTTAAACTCAATGTACGAGCAGTACTTC.

V gene TRBV19 combines with J gene TRBJ2-7, with 10 bases identical to TRBD1. CDR3 length: 14 residues. Trimming took 3 bases from V and 7 from J; bases not matched to a gene: 6. Germline CDR1 reads LNHDA; CDR2 reads SQIVND (reference sequence). DNA of the CDR3: TGTGCCAGTAGTATCGGGACAGGGGCAGGAGAGCAGTACTTC. Amino acids: CASSIGTGAGEQYF.